The sequence of this T cell receptor beta chain was determined in a study of T cell clones after liver transplantation. Study background: Third-party-reactive TCRbeta sequences from pre-transplant mixed lymphocyte reactions served as antigen-independent comparators.

Germline lookup yields CDR1 ENHRY and CDR2 SYGVKD. The ends were cut back, 3 bases at V and 1 base at J, with 9 bases in the middle. The CDR3 has 14 residues. Assay: immunoSEQ multiplex PCR; the TCRdb copy retains only in-frame clones and omits some. The sample has more than 95,000 clones; around four fifths are singletons. This specimen consisted of CD4+ T cells from blood, obtained before liver transplant. The receptor was isolated from a human donor who received a liver transplant. The gene calls are TRBV10-3 and TRBJ2-5; possibly TRBD1 for D (5 bases). CDR3 sequence: CAISDYTGQETQYF. The CDR3 region has the DNA TGTGCCATCAGTGATTACACAGGCCAAGAGACCCAGTACTTC.